This T cell receptor beta chain was sequenced during a study of cytomegalovirus exposure and HLA in healthy donors (TCRdb year 2017). At the level of the whole study: An earlier analysis of approximately 550 of the donors reported 250 to 300 Gb of sequence data and more than 90 million unique TCR beta sequences from 150 million to 200 million T cells. The number of donors typed differed by locus, with 629-630 for A, B, C, DRB1 and DQB1, more than 500 for DQA1, 606 for DPA1, and 450 to 480 for DPB1. Every repertoire in the discovery cohort had been generated on one and the same sequencing platform. Of the approximately 400 genotyped donors, about 80% fell in the genetic ancestry cluster associated with self-reported Caucasian donors. Donor age, sex, ethnicity and CMV serostatus were compiled alongside the repertoire data. The T cell repertoires of around 670 subjects were profiled by immunosequencing and related to cytomegalovirus serostatus. Rather than drawing on any new phenotypic data, the later analysis identified candidate immune exposures from TCR beta sequences and the way those sequences occurred across donors. On average, roughly 240,000 unique TCR beta nucleotide sequences were sequenced per donor among fewer than 500 genotyped donors of the cohort, with 15% to 20% of those sequences being non-productive. Approximately 300 gigabases of sequencing data and roughly 81 million unique TCR sequences made up an early release that covered 500 to 650 HLA-typed donors. To study patterns of TCR occurrence, a later analysis re-analyzed previously published TCR beta repertoires from several hundred donors and added high-resolution HLA genotyping. A later genetic analysis used genome-wide SNP genotypes for 398 of the 666 donors, treating that subset as a discovery cohort. In an earlier analysis of a few hundred of the donors, high-throughput TCR beta sequencing was used to judge whether each TCR beta V gene segment behaved as functional or pseudogenic. High-throughput TCR immunosequencing, statistical association of individual TCRs with disease status, and machine learning were combined to predict cytomegalovirus infection status. The study was designed to test whether signatures of past pathogen exposure could be identified by cataloging public T cell receptors. A separate validation cohort of more than 100 different subjects was used in addition to the approximately 700-subject first cohort. Because of strong linkage in the cohort, 5 or 6 DR-DQ haplotypes were treated as single units for association and clustering. Both class I and class II loci were covered by HLA typing, at four-digit resolution.

Comment on this clone: Its antigen is not yet known. The input lacks base qualities; no much larger clone sits a single base away.

Library construction relied on the immunoSEQ multiplex PCR assay. A mixture of 60 forward primers for TCR Vbeta segments and 13 reverse primers for TCR Jbeta segments was used in the multiplex PCR. The CDR3 region of rearranged TCR beta genes was amplified from genomic DNA with a multiplex PCR assay. On the Illumina HiSeq System, the amplified TCR beta libraries were sequenced as 87-base-pair reads. Turning to the authors' computational methods: In a later analysis, tens of millions of unique TCR beta chains were counted across the roughly 610 repertoires, and around 11 million of these chains were shared by at least two donors. A nearest-neighbor algorithm error-corrected the raw reads and collapsed the reads into unique sequences, merging closely related sequences to remove PCR and sequencing errors. V, D and J gene segments were assigned by aligning CDR3 sequences to IMGT reference sequences. For a sequence to be retained, a match of at least six nucleotides to both a V gene segment and a J gene segment was required. Rearrangements were classified as productive when the CDR3 lacked stop codons and remained in frame with V and J, and all other rearrangements were classified as non-productive. CDR3 was defined according to IMGT convention as the region running from the second conserved V-encoded cysteine to the conserved J-encoded phenylalanine. The earlier analysis of about 640 of the donors excluded any sequence lacking an unambiguous match to a single V gene segment. An earlier analysis of a few hundred of the donors called V segments functional above 56.7% productive rearrangements and segregating when the between-donor standard deviation exceeded 5%. To diagnose cytomegalovirus status from the catalog of TCR beta chain sequences, a statistical classification framework was built. In a later analysis, V and J genes were assigned by comparing TCR nucleotide sequences against IMGT/GENE-DB human TR gene sequences. The TCRdist pipeline was used in a later analysis to assign CDR3 sequences and most-parsimonious VDJ recombination scenarios. A later analysis defined each TCR beta chain by its CDR3 amino acid sequence plus V-gene family, and excluded reads lacking a unique V-gene family. A later analysis removed 600 or so highly shared, low-generation-probability nucleotide sequences to deal with suspected cross-contamination and a sequencing artifact. For each public chain, a later analysis derived a clonal expansion index from normalized ranks of inferred template counts within each repertoire. Generation probabilities in a later analysis came from a VDJ recombination model fitted to out-of-frame rearrangements, and those results were checked against IGoR. In a later analysis, hypergeometric tests were used to score TCR-TCR, TCR-HLA and TCR-CMV co-occurrence, with a repertoire-size bias correction applied to TCR pairs. To estimate false discovery rates, a later analysis permuted the HLA or CMV assignments 20 times. In a later analysis, co-occurring TCRs were grouped using DBSCAN, and TCRdist sequence similarity was added for clustering within HLA-allele-positive subsets. Repertoires with fewer than 30,000 or more than 120,000 public chains, plus five repertoires with anomalous nucleotide sharing, were excluded from co-occurrence clustering. Imported from immuneACCESS, the table was reduced by TCRdb to in-frame sequences with V and J called. These copies leave out some clones; in studies compared against another copy, an unresolved V gene accounts for under half, and the cause of the remainder is not known. V and J calls and clone size are copied from that table; D and trimming were computed from the DNA. In all, the sample holds about 73,000 clones, and about 81% of those were seen once. Roughly an eighth of the sample lies in the top ten.

Results the study describes overall, beyond this receptor: This cohort had only TCR beta chains sequenced, and the lack of alpha or paired-chain data limited which features could be detected. The 87-base-pair reads could not distinguish some IMGT-functional V segments, including TRBV6-2 and TRBV6-3, so those segments were excluded. A later analysis reported that several top co-occurrence clusters appeared linked to parvovirus B19, influenza, CMV and Epstein-Barr virus. CMV serostatus was the only immune exposure information available for the cohort. In vitro tests confirmed that a few of the cytomegalovirus-associated TCR beta chains recognize cytomegalovirus antigens. Because HLA typing was unavailable for some donors at each locus, only the typed subset was used in association tests. Approximately 16 rarely observed V segments, including chromosome 9 orphons, were excluded from the earlier analysis of about 610 of the donors because counts were too low. A later analysis found that TCR association rates varied across HLA loci, with DRB1 alleles showing the most associated TCRs and HLA-C alleles the fewest. Roughly uniform sequencing depth across donors was assumed in presence/absence analyses, although this assumption may not hold. A later analysis found that most CMV-associated TCR beta chains appeared HLA-restricted, with HLA associations seemingly driven largely by CMV exposure. The classifier was reported to diagnose cytomegalovirus status with high specificity and sensitivity in both the original and validation cohorts. A cluster of highly shared sequence variants was judged likely to be a technical artifact of the sequencing pipeline. Broadly in line with IMGT annotations, most TCR beta V segments showed up in productive rearrangements about 90% or about 30% of the time in an earlier analysis of several hundred of the donors. Compared with equally common non-associated chains, HLA-associated TCR beta chains in a later analysis were more clonally expanded and had lower generation probabilities. Most TCR sequences were observed very rarely across donors, whereas some public TCRs were present in many individuals. A later genetic analysis reported fewer N-insertions in productive TCRs among donors in an Asian-associated ancestry cluster than the roughly 670-donor mean. A later analysis associated roughly 17,000 TCR beta sequences with specific HLA alleles at a false discovery rate of 0.05. The authors suggested that the approach could potentially be extended to other disease states and immunological phenotypes. A further reported finding was that TCR beta sequences accurately predicted the HLA-A and HLA-B alleles for most subjects in the first cohort. Correlated functional status among segregating V segments might be attributable to linkage disequilibrium, but an unknown experimental factor could not be ruled out. When HLA alleles, especially DR and DQ, strongly co-occurred, attributing TCR associations to individual alleles was difficult. A later genetic analysis associated a missense DCLRE1C variant with V-gene and J-gene trimming of TCR beta chains, and an independent cohort replicated the association. The study gave a list of more than 150 TCR beta chains associated with cytomegalovirus.

Taken from cysteine to phenylalanine, the CDR3 has 11 residues. The read is trimmed to its CDR3 DNA, 33 bases read in frame from base 1. The junction carries 9 bases between V and J, which are trimmed by 1 base and 9 bases respectively. The CDR1 and CDR2 encoded by the germline V gene (reference sequence) are DFQATT and SNEGSKA. The cohort consisted of 670 or so healthy bone marrow donors. Cohort members were all nominally healthy when sampled, although unrecorded immune exposures were likely present. The donor tested CMV seronegative and was one of the 352 seronegative cohort members. A peripheral blood sample was provided by each donor, and peripheral blood mononuclear cells were used for TCR beta sequencing. The Qiagen DNeasy Blood Extraction Kit was used to extract genomic DNA from the blood cell samples.

Here the chain combines TRBV20-1 and TRBJ1-1, with a weak D call of TRBD1 (5 bases match). Sequencing input: PBMCs. The receptor was isolated from a man between 65 and 85 years old in good health and CMV-seronegative. CDR3 protein: CSARGEGKAFF. The DNA sequence is TGCAGTGCTAGAGGGGAGGGGAAAGCTTTCTTT.